This T cell receptor beta chain is drawn from a study of CD8+ T cells in alopecia areata. Study-level information: Treated patients received oral tofacitinib, 5 to 10 mg twice daily.

Germline V lookup: CDR1 SNHLY, CDR2 FYNNEI. The CDR3 totals 16 residues. The V end lost 0 bases, the J end lost 0 bases, and 8 bases lay between the germline ends. Once RNA had been extracted, it was reverse transcribed into cDNA to act as the sequencing template. The method was immunoSEQ multiplex PCR; TCRdb's version includes in-frame clones alone and lacks a portion of them. The sample consists of 190,000 or so clones, roughly 61% of them appearing once. As to treatment: oral pan-JAK inhibitor, 5-10 mg twice daily. This specimen was CD8+ T cells sorted from blood, taken at week 24, from a patient treated with tofacitinib. The source of this sequence is a human donor with alopecia areata. The chain employs TRBV2 and TRBJ1-4, with D unclear. The chain's CDR3 is CASSEAGPATNEKLFF. CDR3 coding DNA: TGTGCCAGCAGTGAAGCCGGACCAGCAACTAATGAAAAACTGTTTTTT.